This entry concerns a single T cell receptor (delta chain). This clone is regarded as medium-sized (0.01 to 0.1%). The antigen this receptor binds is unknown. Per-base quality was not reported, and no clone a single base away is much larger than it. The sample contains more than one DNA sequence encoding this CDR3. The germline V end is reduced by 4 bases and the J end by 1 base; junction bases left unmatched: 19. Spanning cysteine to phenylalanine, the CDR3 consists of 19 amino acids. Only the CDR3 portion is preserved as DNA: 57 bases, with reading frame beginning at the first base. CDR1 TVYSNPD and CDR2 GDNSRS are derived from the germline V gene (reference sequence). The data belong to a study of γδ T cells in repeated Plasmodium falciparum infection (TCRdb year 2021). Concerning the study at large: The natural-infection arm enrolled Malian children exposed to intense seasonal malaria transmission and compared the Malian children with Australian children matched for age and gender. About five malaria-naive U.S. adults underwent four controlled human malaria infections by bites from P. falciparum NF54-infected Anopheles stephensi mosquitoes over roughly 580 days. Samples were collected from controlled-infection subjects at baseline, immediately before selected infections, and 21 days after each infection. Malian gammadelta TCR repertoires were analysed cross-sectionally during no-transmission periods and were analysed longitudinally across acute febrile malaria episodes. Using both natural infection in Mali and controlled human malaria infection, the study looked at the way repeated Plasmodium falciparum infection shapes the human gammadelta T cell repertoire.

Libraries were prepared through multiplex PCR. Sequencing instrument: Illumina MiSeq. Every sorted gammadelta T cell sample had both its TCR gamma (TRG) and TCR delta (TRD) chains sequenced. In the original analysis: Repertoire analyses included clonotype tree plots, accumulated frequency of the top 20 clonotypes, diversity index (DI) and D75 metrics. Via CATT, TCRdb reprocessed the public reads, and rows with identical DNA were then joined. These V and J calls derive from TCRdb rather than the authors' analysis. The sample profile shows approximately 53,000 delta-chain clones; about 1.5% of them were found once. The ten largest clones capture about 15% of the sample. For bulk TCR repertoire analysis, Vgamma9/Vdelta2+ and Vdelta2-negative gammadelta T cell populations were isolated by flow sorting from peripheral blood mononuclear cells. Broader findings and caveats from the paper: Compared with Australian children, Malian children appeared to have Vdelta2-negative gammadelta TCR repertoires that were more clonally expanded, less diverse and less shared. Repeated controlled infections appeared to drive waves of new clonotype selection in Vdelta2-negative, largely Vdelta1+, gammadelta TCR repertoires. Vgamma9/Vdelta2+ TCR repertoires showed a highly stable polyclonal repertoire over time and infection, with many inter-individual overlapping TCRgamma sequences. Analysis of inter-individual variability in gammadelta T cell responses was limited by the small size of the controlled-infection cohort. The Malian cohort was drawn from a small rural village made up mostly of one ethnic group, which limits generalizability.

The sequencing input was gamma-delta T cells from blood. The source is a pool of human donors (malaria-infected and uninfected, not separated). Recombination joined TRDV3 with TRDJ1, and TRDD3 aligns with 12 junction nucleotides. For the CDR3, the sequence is CASPTFSGGYASATDKLIF. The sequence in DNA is TGTGCCTCTCCTACGTTCTCTGGGGGATACGCGTCGGCCACCGATAAACTCATCTTT.